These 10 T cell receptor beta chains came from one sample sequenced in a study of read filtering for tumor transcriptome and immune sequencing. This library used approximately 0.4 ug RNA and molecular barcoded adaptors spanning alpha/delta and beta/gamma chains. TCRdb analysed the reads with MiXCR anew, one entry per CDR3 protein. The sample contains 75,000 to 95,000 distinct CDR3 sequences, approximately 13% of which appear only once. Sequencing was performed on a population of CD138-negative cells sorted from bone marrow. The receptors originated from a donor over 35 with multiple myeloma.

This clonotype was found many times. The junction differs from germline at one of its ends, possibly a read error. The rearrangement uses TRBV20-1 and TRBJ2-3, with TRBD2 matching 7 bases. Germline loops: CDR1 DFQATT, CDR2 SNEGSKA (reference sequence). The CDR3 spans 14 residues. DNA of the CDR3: TGCAGTGCCAGAGAGGGAGGGCCCACAGATACGCAGTATTTT. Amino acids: CSAREGGPTDTQYF.

CDR3 region: CAWGQGGNQPQHF. In DNA, the CDR3 is TGTGCCTGGGGACAGGGGGGCAATCAGCCCCAGCATTTT. The chain links TRBV30 to TRBJ1-5; TRBD1 matches at 10 bases. The CDR3 spans 13 residues. V gave up 5 bases and J gave up 2 bases; unmatched junction bases: 0. CDR1 is GTSNPN and CDR2 is SVGIG in the germline V gene (reference sequence). The entire variable domain, with the rest obtained from reference TRBV30 and TRBJ1-5, is as follows: SQTIHQWPATLVQPVGSPLSLECTVEGTSNPNLYWYRQAAGRGLQLLFYSVGIGQISSEVPQNLSASRPQDRQFILSSKKLLLSDSGFYLCAWGQGGNQPQHFGDGTRLSIL.

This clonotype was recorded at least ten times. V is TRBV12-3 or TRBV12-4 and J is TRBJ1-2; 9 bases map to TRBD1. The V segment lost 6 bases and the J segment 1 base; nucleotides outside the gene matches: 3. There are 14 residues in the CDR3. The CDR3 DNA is TGTGCCAGCAGGGGACAGGGAGGTAACTATGGCTACACCTTC. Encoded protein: CASRGQGGNYGYTF.

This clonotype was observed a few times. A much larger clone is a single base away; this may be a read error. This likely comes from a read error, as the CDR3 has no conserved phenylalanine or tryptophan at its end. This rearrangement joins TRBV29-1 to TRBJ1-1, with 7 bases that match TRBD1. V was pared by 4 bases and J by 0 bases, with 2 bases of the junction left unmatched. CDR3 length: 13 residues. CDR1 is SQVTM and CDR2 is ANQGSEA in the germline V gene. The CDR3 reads CSVAGGMNTEAFL. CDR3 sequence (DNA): TGCAGCGTTGCAGGGGGTATGAACACTGAAGCTTTCCTT.

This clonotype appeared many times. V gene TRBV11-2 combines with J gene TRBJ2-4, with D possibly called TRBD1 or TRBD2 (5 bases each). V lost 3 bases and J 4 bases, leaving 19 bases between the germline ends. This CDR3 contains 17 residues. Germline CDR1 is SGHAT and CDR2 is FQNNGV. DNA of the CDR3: TGTGCCAGCAGCTTCTTGGCCGGGACGGGAAAGAAAAACATTCAGTACTTC. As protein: CASSFLAGTGKKNIQYF.

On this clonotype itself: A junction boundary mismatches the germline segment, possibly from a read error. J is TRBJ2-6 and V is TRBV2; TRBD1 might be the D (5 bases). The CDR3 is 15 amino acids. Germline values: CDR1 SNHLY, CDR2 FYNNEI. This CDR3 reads CASNLRSSGANVLAF. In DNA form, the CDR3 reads TGTGCCAGCAACCTAAGAAGCTCTGGGGCCAACGTCCTGGCTTTC.

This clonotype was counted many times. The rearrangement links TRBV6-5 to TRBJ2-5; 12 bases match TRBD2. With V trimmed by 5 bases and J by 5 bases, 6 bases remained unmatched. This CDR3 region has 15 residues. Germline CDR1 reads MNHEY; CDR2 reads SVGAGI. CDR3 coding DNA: TGTGCCAGCAGTCCCCTAGCGGGAGGGAGGGAGACCCAGTACTTC. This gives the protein CASSPLAGGRETQYF.

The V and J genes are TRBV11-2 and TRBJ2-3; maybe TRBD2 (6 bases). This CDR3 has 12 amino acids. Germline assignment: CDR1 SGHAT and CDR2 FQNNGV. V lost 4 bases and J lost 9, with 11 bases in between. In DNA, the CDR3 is TGTGCCAGCAGCTCACCAGGAGGGACGCAGTATTTT. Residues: CASSSPGGTQYF.

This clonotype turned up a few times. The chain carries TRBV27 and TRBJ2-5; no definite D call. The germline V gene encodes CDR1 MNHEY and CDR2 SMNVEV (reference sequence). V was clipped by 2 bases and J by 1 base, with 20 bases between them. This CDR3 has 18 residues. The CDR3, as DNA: TGTGCCAGCAGTTTAGGTCGAGGACCTCTCTTTTTCCAAGAGACCCAGTACTTC. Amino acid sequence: CASSLGRGPLFFQETQYF.

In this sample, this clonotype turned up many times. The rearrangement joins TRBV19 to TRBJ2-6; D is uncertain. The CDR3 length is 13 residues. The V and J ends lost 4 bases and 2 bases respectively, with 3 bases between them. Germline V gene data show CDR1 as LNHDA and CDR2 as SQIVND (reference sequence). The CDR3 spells CASSTAGANVLTF. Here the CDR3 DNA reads TGTGCCAGTAGTACGGCTGGGGCCAACGTCCTGACTTTC. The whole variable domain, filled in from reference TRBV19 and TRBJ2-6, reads DGGITQSPKYLFRKEGQNVTLSCEQNLNHDAMYWYRQDPGQGLRLIYYSQIVNDFQKGDIAEGYSVSREKKESFPLTVTSAQKNPTAFYLCASSTAGANVLTFGAGSRLTVL.